This T cell receptor (beta chain) was profiled in a study of blood T cell repertoires in COVID-19. Clones were sequenced by immunoSEQ multiplex PCR, and TCRdb holds only the in-frame ones, with some missing. The repertoire consists of about 87,000 clones, with around 86% occurring once and the leading ten covering approximately 2.3%. Sequenced: peripheral blood. This TCR derives from a woman aged 70-85 years with acute or convalescent COVID-19.

The CDR3 loop is CASSPMAETQYF. The CDR3 nucleotides are TGTGCCAGCTCCCCCATGGCAGAGACCCAGTACTTC. V is TRBV18 and J is TRBJ2-5; D gene ambiguous. The CDR3 has 12 amino acids. The V gene lost 6 bases and the J gene lost 4 bases, with 9 bases spanning the gap. From germline, CDR1 is KGHSH and CDR2 LQKENI.